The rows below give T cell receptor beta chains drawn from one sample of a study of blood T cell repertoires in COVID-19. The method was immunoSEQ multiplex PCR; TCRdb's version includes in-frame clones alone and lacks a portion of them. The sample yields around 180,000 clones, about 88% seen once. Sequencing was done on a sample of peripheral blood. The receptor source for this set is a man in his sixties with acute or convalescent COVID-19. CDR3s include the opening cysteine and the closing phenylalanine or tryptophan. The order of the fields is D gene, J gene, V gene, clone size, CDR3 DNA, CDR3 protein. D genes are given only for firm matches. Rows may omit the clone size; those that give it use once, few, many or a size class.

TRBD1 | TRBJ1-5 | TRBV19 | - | TGTGCCAGTAGTCCGACAGGGGGCAATCAGCCCCAGCATTTT | CASSPTGGNQPQHF
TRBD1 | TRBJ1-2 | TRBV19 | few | TGTGCCAGTAGCAAGGACGCAGGGGGAAACTATGGCTACACCTTC | CASSKDAGGNYGYTF
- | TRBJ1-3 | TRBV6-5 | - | TGTGCCAGCAGTTACTCTCGGGGGAACTCTGGAAACACCATATATTTT | CASSYSRGNSGNTIYF
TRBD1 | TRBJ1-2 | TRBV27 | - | TGTGCCAGCGGCGGACAGGGACTTTATGGCTACACCTTC | CASGGQGLYGYTF
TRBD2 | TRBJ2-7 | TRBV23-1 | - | TGCGCCAGCAGCGGGGCTGAGAGGGAGGGTCGTTGTTACGAGCAGTACTTC | CASSGAEREGRCYEQYF
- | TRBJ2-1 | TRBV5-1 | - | TGCGCCAGCAGCTCGCAGGGACAAAGCTCCTACAATGAGCAGTTCTTC | CASSSQGQSSYNEQFF
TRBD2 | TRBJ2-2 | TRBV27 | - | TGTGCCAGCAGCCTAGCGGGAGGGGGGACCGGGGAGCTGTTTTTT | CASSLAGGGTGELFF
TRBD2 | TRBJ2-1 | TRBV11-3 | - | TGTGCCAGCAGCTTGAGCGGGGGCCTCGGGGAGCAGTTCTTC | CASSLSGGLGEQFF
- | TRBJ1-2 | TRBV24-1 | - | TGTGCCACCAGTGACCCCACCGCCGTGGAGGGACATGGCTACACCTTC | CATSDPTAVEGHGYTF
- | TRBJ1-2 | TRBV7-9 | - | TGTGCCAGCAGCTTAGGCTCAGGGGCTGGCGGCTACACCTTC | CASSLGSGAGGYTF
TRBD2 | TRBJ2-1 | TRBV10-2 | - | TGCGCCAGCGCCAATAGCGGGGGGGCCCAGAATGAGCAGTTCTTC | CASANSGGAQNEQFF
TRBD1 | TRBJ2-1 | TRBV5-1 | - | TGCGCCAGCAGCCAAAGGACAGGGCTGGGTGAGCAGTTCTTC | CASSQRTGLGEQFF
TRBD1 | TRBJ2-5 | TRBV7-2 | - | TGTGCCAGCGTAGAGGGACTTTTCGGGACAGGGGGCTGGGAGACCCAGTACTTC | CASVEGLFGTGGWETQYF
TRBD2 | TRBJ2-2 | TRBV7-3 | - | TGTGCCAGCAGCCAATACGGGGGGGCCGTCACCGGGGAGCTGTTTTTT | CASSQYGGAVTGELFF
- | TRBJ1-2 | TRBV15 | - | TGTGCCACCAGCAGAGATGGGAGTGGCTACACCTTC | CATSRDGSGYTF
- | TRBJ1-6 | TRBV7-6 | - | TGTGCCAGCAGCTTAGAGGCGGGGAATAATTCACCCCTCCACTTT | CASSLEAGNNSPLHF
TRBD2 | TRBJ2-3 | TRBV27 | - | TGTGCCAGCAGTTTATGGCCTAGCGGGAGCACAGATACGCAGTATTTT | CASSLWPSGSTDTQYF
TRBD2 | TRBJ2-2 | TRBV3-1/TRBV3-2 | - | TGTGCCAGCAGCCAAGATTGGTCTAGCGGCCCGAGCGGGGAGCTGTTTTTT | CASSQDWSSGPSGELFF
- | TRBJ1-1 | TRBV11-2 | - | TGTGCCAGCAGCTTATGGCAGCGGAGTTCTGAAGCTTTCTTT | CASSLWQRSSEAFF
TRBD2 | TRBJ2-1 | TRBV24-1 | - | TGTGCCACCAGTGACCCCGGGGTGGCGGGAGTGCAGTTCTTC | CATSDPGVAGVQFF
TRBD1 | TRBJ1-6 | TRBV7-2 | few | TGTGCCAGCAGCTACCGACCCGGGACAGGGGACTCACCCCTCCACTTT | CASSYRPGTGDSPLHF
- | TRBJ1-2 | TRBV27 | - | TGTGCCAGCAGTTTTGCCTCGACAGGCTATGGCTACACCTTC | CASSFASTGYGYTF
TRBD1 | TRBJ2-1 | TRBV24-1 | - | TGTGCCACCAGTGATCGGACAGGAAACAATGAGCAGTTCTTC | CATSDRTGNNEQFF
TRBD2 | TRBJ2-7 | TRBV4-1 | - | TGCGCCAGCAGCAAAGGGGAGGGTTCCTACGAGCAGTACTTC | CASSKGEGSYEQYF
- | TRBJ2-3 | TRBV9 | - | TGTGCCAGCAGCGTGGCGGGGAGCACAGATACGCAGTATTTT | CASSVAGSTDTQYF
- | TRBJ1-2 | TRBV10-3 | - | TGTGCCATCAGTGAGTCCCAGACAGGAGCATTATATGGCTACACCTTC | CAISESQTGALYGYTF
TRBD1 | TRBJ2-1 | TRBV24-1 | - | TGTGCCACCAGTGATGACAGGGCCTCCTACAATGAGCAGTTCTTC | CATSDDRASYNEQFF
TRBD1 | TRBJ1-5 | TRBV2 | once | TGTGCCAGTTCCGACAGGGAAGCATGGCAGCCCCAGCATTTT | CASSDREAWQPQHF
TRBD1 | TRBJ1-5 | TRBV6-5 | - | TGTGCCAGCAGTTACTCCGGACAGGGCGGTCAGCCCCAGCATTTT | CASSYSGQGGQPQHF
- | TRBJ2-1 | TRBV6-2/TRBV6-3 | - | TGTGCCAGCAGTTATGAATTCTTAGAGGGCTCCTACAATGAGCAGTTCTTC | CASSYEFLEGSYNEQFF
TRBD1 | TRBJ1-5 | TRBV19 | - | TGTGCCAGTAGTATAGGGGGGCAGGGGGCGTACTCTGGTCCCCAGCATTTT | CASSIGGQGAYSGPQHF
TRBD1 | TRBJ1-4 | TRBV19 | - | TGTGCCAGTAGTCCACAGGGGGCAAGTGAAAAACTGTTTTTT | CASSPQGASEKLFF
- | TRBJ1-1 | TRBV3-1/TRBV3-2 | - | TGTGCCAGCAGCCACGGGAGCACTGAAGCTTTCTTT | CASSHGSTEAFF
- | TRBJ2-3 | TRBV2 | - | TGTGCCAGCAGTGAACAGGGGATAGATACGCAGTATTTT | CASSEQGIDTQYF
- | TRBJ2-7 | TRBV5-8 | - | TGTGCCAGCAGCTTGGGGGCAGGTCGAGAGCAGTACTTC | CASSLGAGREQYF
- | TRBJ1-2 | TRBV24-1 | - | TGTGCCACCAGTGAACCCGGGGTCTCGGAGGGCTACACCTTC | CATSEPGVSEGYTF
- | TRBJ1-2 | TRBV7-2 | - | TGTGCCAGCAGCTCGGACAGAAATGGCTACACCTTC | CASSSDRNGYTF
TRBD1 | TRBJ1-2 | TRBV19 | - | TGTGCCAGTAGTATTACAGGGGGCGCAAACGGCTACACCTTC | CASSITGGANGYTF
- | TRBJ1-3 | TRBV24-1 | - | TGTGCCACCCTCTTTGGGGCCGATGGAAACACCATATATTTT | CATLFGADGNTIYF
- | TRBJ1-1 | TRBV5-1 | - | TGCGCCAGCAGCTGGGGTGTTGGCCGGGGTGAAGCTTTCTTT | CASSWGVGRGEAFF
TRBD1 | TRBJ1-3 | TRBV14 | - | TGTGCCAGCATGAGGGGGCCTGGAAACACCATATATTTT | CASMRGPGNTIYF
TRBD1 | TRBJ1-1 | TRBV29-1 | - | TGCATAGCGACAGGGGGCACTGAAGCTTTCTTT | CIATGGTEAFF
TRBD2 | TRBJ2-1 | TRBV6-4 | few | TGTGCCAGCAGTGAGCAGCGGGGCTCCTACAATGAGCAGTTCTTC | CASSEQRGSYNEQFF
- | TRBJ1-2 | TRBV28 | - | TGTGCCAGCAGTCTCACGGGAAACTATGGCTACACCTTC | CASSLTGNYGYTF
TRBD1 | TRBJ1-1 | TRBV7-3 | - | TGTGCCAGCAGCCTAAAGGCAGGGGGGAGCACTGAAGCTTTCTTT | CASSLKAGGSTEAFF
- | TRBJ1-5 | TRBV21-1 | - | TGTGCCAGCACCCCGGGGGTAGGGGGCACCCCCTCGGACAATCAGCCCCAGCATTTT | CASTPGVGGTPSDNQPQHF